The 24 T cell receptor beta chains below were found in one sample sequenced in a study of blood T cell repertoires in COVID-19 (dated by TCRdb to the early 2020s). Libraries came from the immunoSEQ multiplex PCR assay. Entries here come from immuneACCESS through TCRdb and include only in-frame sequences with V and J called. Some clones fail to appear in such tables; in the studies checked, an unresolved V gene covers under half of the shortfall, and the cause of the remainder is unknown. The sample includes around 150,000 clones, with 60% to 85% observed a single time. The ten largest clones add up to 8.1% of the sample. The specimen sequenced was peripheral blood. The receptors were gathered from a man aged 60 to 69 with acute or convalescent COVID-19.

In its sample, this clone was seen a few times. The V gene is TRBV25-1, the J gene TRBJ2-3; tentatively, D is TRBD2 (6 bases). The germline gives CDR1 MGHDK, CDR2 SYGVNS. V gave up 6 bases and J gave up 11 bases, with 12 bases separating them. This CDR3 comprises 11 residues. In nucleotides, the CDR3 is TGTGCCAGCAGAGTCGGGACTGTGCAGTATTTT. Residues: CASRVGTVQYF.

A few counts support this clone. The chain uses TRBV7-8 and TRBJ2-7, with D unclear. V lost 0 bases to trimming and J lost 5 bases, with 8 bases between them. This CDR3 is built from 13 residues. CDR1 SGHVS and CDR2 FQNEAQ come from the germline V gene. The CDR3 bases are TGTGCCAGCAGCTTAGCGCTAATAAACGAGCAGTACTTC. Its protein product is CASSLALINEQYF.

This chain joins TRBV12-3 or TRBV12-4 and TRBJ2-2, with D uncertain. The CDR3 consists of 13 residues. Trimming removed 5 bases from V and 5 bases from J, with 9 bases in between. In DNA, the CDR3 is TGTGCCAGCAGTCCGTCTTTGACCGGGGAGCTGTTTTTT. This codes for CASSPSLTGELFF.

The chain is built from TRBV24-1 and TRBJ2-5; D possibly corresponds to TRBD1 (6 bases). Looked up from germline, CDR1 is KGHDR and CDR2 is SFDVKD. The CDR3 consists of 14 residues. V was cut by 2 bases and J by 5 bases, with 11 bases left in between. The CDR3, as DNA: TGTGCCACCAGTGATTCGCAGGGGAAGGAGACCCAGTACTTC. Translated: CATSDSQGKETQYF.

The chain carries TRBV18 and TRBJ1-5; 9 bases line up with TRBD1. The CDR3 has 16 residues. CDR1 and CDR2 (germline): KGHSH, LQKENI. With V trimmed by 0 bases and J by 5 bases, 5 bases remained unmatched. CDR3 nucleotide sequence: TGTGCCAGCTCACCACCGGGACAGGGAGGTTATCAGCCCCAGCATTTT. This encodes CASSPPGQGGYQPQHF.

The CDR3 coding sequence is TGTGCCAGCAGCTTGGACCCCAGGGAAGGAGAGACCCAGTACTTC. This sequence encodes CASSLDPREGETQYF. The V and J genes are TRBV5-5 and TRBJ2-5; perhaps TRBD1 as D (5 bases). Germline CDR1 SGHKS, CDR2 YYEKEE (reference sequence). The CDR3 is 15 amino acids. With 0 bases removed from V and 4 bases from J, the gap between germline ends came to 13 bases.

This clone was observed a single time. The gene calls are TRBV16 and TRBJ1-6, with D tentatively TRBD1 (5 bases). The CDR3 is made up of 15 amino acids. Germline values: CDR1 KGHSY, CDR2 FQNENV. V lost 0 bases and J 7 bases, leaving 10 bases between the germline ends. CDR3 coding DNA: TGTGCCAGCAGCCAATCGCAGGGTCGAAATTCACCCCTCCACTTT. Its translation is CASSQSQGRNSPLHF.

This chain connects TRBV15 to TRBJ2-1, with TRBD2 identical over 7 bases. The V segment lost 2 bases and the J segment 9 bases; nucleotides outside the gene matches: 4. The CDR3 loop spans 13 amino acids. Germline V lookup: CDR1 LNHNV, CDR2 YYDKDF (reference sequence). The DNA of the CDR3 is TGTGCCACCAGCAGATATCCTAGCGGTGAGCAGTTCTTC. Translation: CATSRYPSGEQFF.

The chain couples TRBV15 to TRBJ1-3; no clear D. The CDR3 runs to 17 residues. The germline gives CDR1 LNHNV, CDR2 YYDKDF (reference sequence). V was cut by 4 bases and J by 0 bases, with 16 bases left in between. The CDR3 spells CATSTKIHGDSGNTIYF. In nucleotides, the CDR3 is TGTGCCACCAGCACGAAAATTCACGGGGACTCTGGAAACACCATATATTTT.

The V call is TRBV12-3 or TRBV12-4, the J call TRBJ1-5; D not certain. V was trimmed by 8 bases and J by 9 bases, leaving 17 bases between them. There are 13 residues in the CDR3. As DNA, the CDR3 is TGTGCCAGCCATTTCGGAGGTCCCGGGCCCCAGCATTTT. Its protein product is CASHFGGPGPQHF.

V and J are TRBV2 and TRBJ1-1; no reliable D call. The V end lost 6 bases, the J end lost 11 bases, and 10 bases lay between the germline ends. The CDR3 consists of 10 residues. From germline, CDR1 is SNHLY and CDR2 FYNNEI. CDR3 protein: CASSRREAFF. CDR3 in DNA: TGTGCCAGCAGCCGGAGAGAGGCTTTCTTT.

The V gene is TRBV4-1, the J gene TRBJ1-1; tentative D call: TRBD1 (5 bases). Looked up from germline, CDR1 is MGHRA and CDR2 is YSYEKL. The CDR3 contains 15 residues. The V end was cut by 3 bases, the J end by 1 base, with 12 bases between. The CDR3 sequence is CASSHQRGENTEAFF. The CDR3 nucleotides read TGCGCCAGCAGCCACCAGCGGGGGGAGAACACTGAAGCTTTCTTT.

This clone came up once. Other DNA sequences within the sample encode an identical CDR3. The V gene is TRBV6-5, the J gene TRBJ1-2, with D maybe TRBD1 (6 bases). The CDR3 is 15 residues long. The germline V and J ends were trimmed by 2 bases and 1 base, with 11 bases remaining between them. CDR1 and CDR2 (germline): MNHEY, SVGAGI. The CDR3 loop is CASSYEGDNNYGYTF. The CDR3 DNA is TGTGCCAGCAGTTACGAGGGGGACAATAACTATGGCTACACCTTC.

The chain has TRBV7-8 and TRBJ1-5, with 9 bases aligning to TRBD1. The closer fit of TRBJ2-3 to the DNA end suggests the J call may be wrong. Germline V gene data show CDR1 as SGHVS and CDR2 as FQNEAQ. This CDR3 region has 16 residues. CDR3 amino acids: CASSFLGQGSGQPQYF. The CDR3 DNA follows: TGTGCCAGCAGCTTTTTGGGACAGGGCTCGGGACAGCCCCAGTATTTT.

In this sample, this clone turned up a few times. An end of the junction differs from the germline gene, which may be a read error. The chain carries TRBV6-2 or TRBV6-3 and TRBJ2-1, with a possible D match to TRBD2 (6 bases). The CDR3 extends over 17 amino acids. Germline CDR1 MNHEY, CDR2 SVGEGT. CDR3 sequence reads: CASIYGGGITDYNEQFF. CDR3 bases: TGTGCCAGCATTTACGGAGGCGGGATAACGGATTACAATGAGCAGTTCTTC.

The CDR3: CASSSSGDRGRRSGYTF. The CDR3 DNA follows: TGTGCCAGCAGCAGTTCGGGGGACAGGGGGCGTCGAAGTGGCTACACCTTC. This rearrangement joins TRBV21-1 to TRBJ1-2; the table names TRBD1, a call not compared with the DNA. TRBV21-1 is an annotated pseudogene. The CDR3 totals 17 residues.

The chain carries TRBV6-4 and TRBJ2-1; 11 positions agree with TRBD2. The germline V gene encodes CDR1 MRHNA and CDR2 SNTAGT. J gave up 3 bases and V 6 bases, and 4 bases lay outside the gene matches. This CDR3 spans 15 amino acids. CDR3 DNA: TGTGCCAGCAGACCGCTAGCGGGGGGCTACAATGAGCAGTTCTTC. It encodes CASRPLAGGYNEQFF.

The chain carries TRBV12-3 or TRBV12-4 and TRBJ2-1; 7 bases align to TRBD1. This CDR3 is 12 amino acids long. Losses at the gene ends were 6 bases for V and 9 bases for J; bases not matched to a gene: 5. CDR3 bases: TGTGCCAGCAGCGTAACAGGGGTTGAGCAGTTCTTC. Translated, it gives CASSVTGVEQFF.

This rearrangement joins TRBV5-1 to TRBJ1-1; TRBD1 matches 9 bases. Germline V gene data show CDR1 as SGHRS and CDR2 as YFSETQ. With V trimmed by 2 bases and J by 0 bases, 5 bases remained unmatched. The CDR3 runs 16 residues. For the CDR3, the DNA is TGCGCCAGCAGCTTTACCGGGACAGGGATGAACACTGAAGCTTTCTTT. This sequence encodes CASSFTGTGMNTEAFF.

The chain is built from TRBV7-8 and TRBJ1-5; no clear D. The CDR3 length is 14 residues. Between the trimmed V and J ends, which lost 5 bases and 0 bases, there was a span of 8 bases. CDR1 is SGHVS, CDR2 FQNEAQ, per germline. CDR3 bases: TGTGCCAGCAGCCCCCCCAATAGCAATCAGCCCCAGCATTTT. This translates into CASSPPNSNQPQHF.

The rearrangement joins TRBV29-1 to TRBJ2-5; D is perhaps TRBD2 (6 bases). Germline V lookup: CDR1 SQVTM, CDR2 ANQGSEA. The CDR3 is made up of 15 amino acids. The V gene lost 0 bases and the J gene lost 2 bases, with 13 bases spanning the gap. The CDR3 nucleotides are TGCAGCGTTGAAGAGCGGGGCCGGGGACAAGAGACCCAGTACTTC. Its translation: CSVEERGRGQETQYF.

This clone was seen just once. The chain links TRBV2 to TRBJ2-3; D is undetermined. CDR1 and CDR2 (germline): SNHLY, FYNNEI. Trimming took off 0 bases at V and 10 bases at J, with 14 bases between the two ends. The CDR3 consists of 14 residues. Here the CDR3 reads CASSEARTVIAQYF. Written as DNA, the CDR3 is TGTGCCAGCAGTGAAGCTCGAACAGTAATTGCGCAGTATTTT. The full variable domain, with the rest looked up from reference TRBV2 and TRBJ2-3, is EPEVTQTPSHQVTQMGQEVILRCVPISNHLYFYWYRQILGQKVEFLVSFYNNEISEKSEIFDDQFSVERPDGSNFTLKIRSTKLEDSAMYFCASSEARTVIAQYFGPGTRLTVL.

V and J are TRBV3-1 (or the pseudogene TRBV3-2) and TRBJ2-2; the D gene is possibly TRBD1 (5 bases). Germline V CDR1 and CDR2: LGHDT, YNNKEL (reference sequence). This CDR3 is built from 15 residues. Trimming pared 4 bases from V and 4 bases from J, leaving 13 bases between. This chain's CDR3 is CASSPYLRATGELFF. The CDR3 DNA reads TGTGCCAGCAGCCCCTATCTCAGGGCCACCGGGGAGCTGTTTTTT.

The DNA for the CDR3 is TGTGCCAGCAGCTTAAAAACAGGGGGCTCCTACGAGCAGTACTTC. It codes for CASSLKTGGSYEQYF. The chain links TRBV11-3 to TRBJ2-7; 8 nucleotides match TRBD1. Germline V gene data show CDR1 as SGHNT and CDR2 as YENEEA. The length of the CDR3 is 15 residues. After removal of 2 bases from V and 0 bases from J, the junction contained 3 bases not matched to a gene.